Listed here are 23 T cell receptor beta chains from one sample, sequenced in a study of blood T cell repertoires in COVID-19. Sequenced by immunoSEQ multiplex PCR; TCRdb stores in-frame clones only, minus some. The data hold 250,000 to 350,000 clones, with roughly nine tenths observed a single time. The sample taken for sequencing was peripheral blood. These receptor sequences come from a young man with active or convalescent COVID-19.

The genes are TRBV5-4 and TRBJ2-1; D is possibly TRBD2 (5 bases). The CDR3 has 13 residues. Germline loops: CDR1 SGHNT, CDR2 YYREEE (reference sequence). V was pared by 1 base and J by 9 bases, with 11 bases between. The chain's CDR3 is CASSLFTGFEQFF. The CDR3 nucleotides read TGTGCCAGCAGCTTGTTCACGGGATTTGAGCAGTTCTTC. Full variable domain (remainder filled in from reference TRBV5-4 and TRBJ2-1): ETGVTQSPTHLIKTRGQQVTLRCSSQSGHNTVSWYQQALGQGPQFIFQYYREEENGRGNFPPRFSGLQFPNYSSELNVNALELDDSALYLCASSLFTGFEQFFGPGTRLTVL.

The rearrangement uses TRBV5-1 and TRBJ2-1, with D maybe TRBD1 (5 bases). Per germline, CDR1 SGHRS and CDR2 YFSETQ. V was cut by 5 bases and J by 0 bases, with 18 bases left in between. The CDR3 contains 17 residues. The CDR3 sequence is CASRVAGIRSSYNEQFF. CDR3 in DNA: TGCGCCAGCAGAGTTGCAGGGATAAGAAGCTCCTACAATGAGCAGTTCTTC.

V is TRBV20-1 and J is TRBJ1-6; D gene unclear. CDR1 is DFQATT and CDR2 is SNEGSKA in the germline V gene (reference sequence). The CDR3 sequence is 14 residues long. With 3 bases removed from V and 0 bases from J, the gap between germline ends came to 6 bases. This chain's CDR3 is CSASSSSYNSPLHF. CDR3 nucleotides: TGCAGTGCTAGTTCTAGCTCCTATAATTCACCCCTCCACTTT.

The chain links TRBV18 to TRBJ2-1, with TRBD2 matching 8 bases. From germline, CDR1 is KGHSH and CDR2 LQKENI. Losses at the gene ends were 3 bases for V and 1 base for J; bases not matched to a gene: 5. The CDR3 is made up of 16 amino acids. The CDR3 is CASSPVSGISYNEQFF. CDR3 DNA sequence: TGTGCCAGCTCACCGGTTAGCGGGATTTCCTACAATGAGCAGTTCTTC.

This clone occurred a few times. This chain links TRBV28 with TRBJ1-6; 9 nucleotides align to TRBD1. The junction had 5 bases not matched to a gene; V was cut back by 7 bases and J by 10 bases. From germline, CDR1 is MDHEN and CDR2 SYDVKM. This CDR3 contains 13 residues. The CDR3 region has the DNA TGTGCCAGCAATGGACAGGGGTTCTCACCCCTCCACTTT. It specifies CASNGQGFSPLHF.

The V and J genes are TRBV19 and TRBJ1-3; no reliable D call. The CDR3 consists of 16 residues. Trimming took 0 bases from V and 2 from J, leaving 11 bases between them. Germline V gives CDR1 LNHDA, CDR2 SQIVND (reference sequence). For the CDR3, the DNA is TGTGCCAGTAGTATAGATTGGGGAGTAACTGGAAACACCATATATTTT. Protein sequence: CASSIDWGVTGNTIYF.

The chain combines TRBV5-1 with TRBJ1-4, with 8 bases matching TRBD1. V lost 4 bases to trimming and J lost 7 bases; unmatched junction nucleotides: 9. This CDR3 is built from 15 residues. Looked up from germline, CDR1 is SGHRS and CDR2 is YFSETQ. The CDR3 loop is CASSLGQGETEKLFF. As DNA, the CDR3 is TGCGCCAGCAGCCTAGGACAGGGAGAAACTGAAAAACTGTTTTTT.

J is TRBJ2-7 and V is TRBV11-2, with unresolved D. CDR1 is SGHAT and CDR2 is FQNNGV in the germline V gene. The CDR3 consists of 14 residues. With 5 bases removed from V and 3 bases from J, the gap between germline ends came to 14 bases. CDR3 loop: CASSESGGGYEQYF. CDR3 coding DNA: TGTGCCAGCAGCGAAAGTGGTGGCGGCTACGAGCAGTACTTC.

This clone occurred once. This sequence joins TRBV27 and TRBJ2-7; TRBD2 aligns across 8 bases. V dropped 7 bases and J dropped 4; count of bases not matched to a gene: 9. Germline CDR1 and CDR2: MNHEY and SMNVEV (reference sequence). The CDR3 extends over 14 amino acids. The CDR3 DNA is TGTGCCAGCACCCCTGGGAGCGGGAGTTACGAGCAGTACTTC. Its translation: CASTPGSGSYEQYF.

The rearrangement uses TRBV7-9 and TRBJ2-7; TRBD1 matches at 11 bases. This CDR3 comprises 15 residues. CDR1 is SEHNR and CDR2 is FQNEAQ in the germline V gene (reference sequence). The J segment lost 3 bases and the V segment lost 7 bases, leaving 8 bases of the junction unmatched. This CDR3 reads CASTSLGQGVYEQYF. The CDR3 DNA sequence: TGTGCCAGCACCTCACTGGGACAGGGGGTCTACGAGCAGTACTTC.

The chain combines TRBV25-1 with TRBJ2-3, with unresolved D. The CDR3 covers 15 residues. V shed 5 bases and J shed 1 base, with 13 bases lying between them. Germline V gives CDR1 MGHDK, CDR2 SYGVNS. In DNA form, the CDR3 reads TGTGCCAGCAGTCCCACGGAGTCCGGCACAGATACGCAGTATTTT. Its protein is CASSPTESGTDTQYF.

The chain combines TRBV6-2 or TRBV6-3 with TRBJ2-7; 7 nucleotides align to TRBD1. Germline V CDR1 and CDR2: MNHEY, SVGEGT. Trimming cost V 4 bases and J 4 bases; bases outside gene matches: 13. This CDR3 is built from 16 residues. CDR3 sequence: CASSWTLRDRTYEQYF. The CDR3, as DNA: TGTGCCAGCAGTTGGACGCTCCGGGACAGAACTTACGAGCAGTACTTC.

The CDR3 sequence is CASSPPGAGRNTGELFF. The CDR3 nucleotides are TGTGCCAGCAGCCCCCCCGGGGCGGGGAGGAACACCGGGGAGCTGTTTTTT. The chain couples TRBV7-8 to TRBJ2-2, with D possibly matching TRBD2 (6 bases). The germline gives CDR1 SGHVS, CDR2 FQNEAQ. The V gene lost 5 bases and the J gene lost 1 base, with 17 bases spanning the gap. CDR3 length: 17 amino acids.

This sequence joins TRBV28 and TRBJ2-3, with 8 nucleotides matching TRBD2. The CDR3 is 15 residues long. The junction had 9 bases not matched to a gene; V was cut back by 4 bases and J by 6 bases. Germline CDR1 reads MDHEN; CDR2 reads SYDVKM. The chain's CDR3 is CASSSSGRGWDTQYF. The CDR3 DNA follows: TGTGCCAGCAGTTCAAGCGGGAGAGGATGGGATACGCAGTATTTT.

The CDR3 reads CASSRLIDDRGEGNTIYF. The CDR3 DNA is TGTGCCAGCAGCCGCCTTATAGATGACAGGGGAGAAGGAAACACCATATATTTT. V and J are TRBV7-9 and TRBJ1-3, with 8 bases identical to TRBD1. This CDR3 spans 18 amino acids. V lost 5 bases to trimming and J lost 4 bases; unmatched junction nucleotides: 16. The germline V gene has CDR1 SEHNR and CDR2 FQNEAQ (reference sequence).

This clone occurred once. This sequence joins TRBV2 and TRBJ1-5; D gene ambiguous. This CDR3 has 13 residues. The V gene's germline CDR1 is SNHLY and CDR2 FYNNEI. V gave up 6 bases and J gave up 10 bases, with 16 bases separating them. The CDR3 DNA follows: TGTGCCAGCAGCCCGATAGGAGGTTATCCCCAGCATTTT. Residues: CASSPIGGYPQHF. Filled out from reference TRBV2 and TRBJ1-5, the complete variable domain reads EPEVTQTPSHQVTQMGQEVILRCVPISNHLYFYWYRQILGQKVEFLVSFYNNEISEKSEIFDDQFSVERPDGSNFTLKIRSTKLEDSAMYFCASSPIGGYPQHFGDGTRLSIL.

This clone is a singleton in its sample. This chain uses TRBV5-5 with TRBJ2-7; D perhaps matches TRBD1 (5 bases). Trimming took off 2 bases at V and 2 bases at J, with 11 bases between the two ends. Germline V CDR1 and CDR2: SGHKS, YYEKEE (reference sequence). CDR3 size: 14 residues. Written as DNA, the CDR3 is TGTGCCAGCAGCTTCGTCAGGGAAACCTACGAGCAGTACTTC. It encodes CASSFVRETYEQYF.

This clone was detected ten times or more. The chain joins TRBV7-2 to TRBJ1-6; D is ambiguous. The length of the CDR3 is 14 residues. Trimming left V 0 bases short and J 10 bases short, with 10 bases between. The V gene's germline CDR1 is SGHTA and CDR2 FQGNSA. CDR3 amino acids: CASSLAWRSSPLHF. CDR3 DNA sequence: TGTGCCAGCAGCTTAGCGTGGAGGTCCTCACCCCTCCACTTT.

V gene TRBV18 combines with J gene TRBJ2-3; 12 bases line up with TRBD2. This CDR3 is built from 16 residues. Germline values: CDR1 KGHSH, CDR2 LQKENI. The trim removed 5 bases at V and 4 bases at J, leaving 7 bases unmatched. CDR3 loop: CASSALAGGPADTQYF. The CDR3 nucleotides read TGTGCCAGCTCAGCTCTAGCGGGGGGGCCCGCAGATACGCAGTATTTT. Combining the CDR3 with reference TRBV18 and TRBJ2-3 gives the whole variable domain NAGVMQNPRHLVRRRGQEARLRCSPMKGHSHVYWYRQLPEEGLKFMVYLQKENIIDESGMPKERFSAEFPKEGPSILRIQQVVRGDSAAYFCASSALAGGPADTQYFGPGTRLTVL.

The V gene is TRBV5-1, the J gene TRBJ2-5, with 7 bases fitting TRBD2. The CDR3 contains 17 residues. Germline-derived CDR1 and CDR2 are SGHRS and YFSETQ. V was pared by 2 bases and J by 2 bases, with 12 bases of the junction left unmatched. The DNA of the CDR3 is TGCGCCAGCAGCTTTGGATCTGGCGGGAGCCGACAAGAGACCCAGTACTTC. Its protein product is CASSFGSGGSRQETQYF.

The chain employs TRBV5-1 and TRBJ2-5, with a tentative D call TRBD2 (6 bases). Trimming cost V 2 bases and J 4 bases, with 9 bases left between them. The CDR3 totals 13 residues. The germline gives CDR1 SGHRS, CDR2 YFSETQ. Written as DNA, the CDR3 is TGCGCCAGCAGCTTTGAGGGAGGAGAGACCCAGTACTTC. It translates to CASSFEGGETQYF.

The V and J genes are TRBV5-6 and TRBJ2-4, with TRBD2 matching 9 bases. The CDR3 has 17 residues. Germline V gene sequence: CDR1 SGHDT, CDR2 YYEEEE. The J segment lost 3 bases and the V segment lost 4 bases, leaving 11 bases of the junction unmatched. The DNA for the CDR3 is TGTGCCAGCAGCAGAACAAGCGGGGGGCTCGACAAAAACATTCAGTACTTC. This encodes CASSRTSGGLDKNIQYF.

The CDR3 DNA sequence: TGTGCCAGCAGGTTAACAGGGAATTTGGACACTGAAGCTTTCTTT. This encodes CASRLTGNLDTEAFF. This chain joins TRBV7-9 and TRBJ1-1; D might be TRBD1 (6 bases). V shed 6 bases and J shed 3 bases, with 17 bases lying between them. CDR3 length equals 15 residues. CDR1 is SEHNR, CDR2 FQNEAQ, per germline (reference sequence).